This T cell receptor beta chain was sequenced in a study of cytomegalovirus exposure and HLA in healthy donors. There are a few counts of this clone. It was with 60 Vbeta and 13 Jbeta primers that the PCR ran. Sequenced by immunoSEQ multiplex PCR; TCRdb stores in-frame clones only, minus some. The table has roughly 97,000 clones, about 9.5% seen once. The CDR3 is 14 amino acids. Trimming removed 4 bases from V and 7 bases from J; junction bases left unmatched: 3. Looked up from germline, CDR1 is SGHRS and CDR2 is YFSETQ. The origin of this receptor is a man aged 35-49 years in good health and CMV-seropositive. This chain joins TRBV5-1 and TRBJ1-6, with 9 bases lining up with TRBD1. Sample: PBMCs. The CDR3 reads CASSVGQGNSPLHF. The CDR3 nucleotides read TGCGCCAGCAGCGTCGGACAGGGGAATTCACCCCTCCACTTT.